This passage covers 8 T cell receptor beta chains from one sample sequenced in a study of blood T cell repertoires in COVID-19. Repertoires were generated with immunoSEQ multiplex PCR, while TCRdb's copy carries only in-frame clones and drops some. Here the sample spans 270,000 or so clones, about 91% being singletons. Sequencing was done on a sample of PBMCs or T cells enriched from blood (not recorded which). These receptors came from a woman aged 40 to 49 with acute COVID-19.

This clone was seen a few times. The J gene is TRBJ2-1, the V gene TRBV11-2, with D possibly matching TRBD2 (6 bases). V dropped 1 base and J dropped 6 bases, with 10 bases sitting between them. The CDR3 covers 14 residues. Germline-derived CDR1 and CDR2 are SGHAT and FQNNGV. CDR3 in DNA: TGTGCCAGCAGCTTAGGACTAGATCCCAATGAGCAGTTCTTC. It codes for CASSLGLDPNEQFF.

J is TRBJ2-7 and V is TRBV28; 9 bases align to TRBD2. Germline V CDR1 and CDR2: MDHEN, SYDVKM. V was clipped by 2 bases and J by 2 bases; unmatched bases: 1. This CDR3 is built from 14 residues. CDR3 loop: CASSLPSGTYEQYF. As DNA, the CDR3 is TGTGCCAGCAGTTTACCTAGCGGGACCTACGAGCAGTACTTC.

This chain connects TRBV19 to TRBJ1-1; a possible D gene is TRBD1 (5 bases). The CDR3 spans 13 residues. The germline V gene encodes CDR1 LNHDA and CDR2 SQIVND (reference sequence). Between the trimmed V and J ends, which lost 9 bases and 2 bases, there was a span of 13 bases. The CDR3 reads CASRRQSNTEAFF. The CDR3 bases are TGTGCCAGCAGACGACAGTCTAACACTGAAGCTTTCTTT.

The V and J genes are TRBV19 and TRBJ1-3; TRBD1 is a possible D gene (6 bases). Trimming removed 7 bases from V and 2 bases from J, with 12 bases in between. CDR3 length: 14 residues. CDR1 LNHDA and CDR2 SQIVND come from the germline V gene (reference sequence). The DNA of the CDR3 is TGTGCCAGTACTTCGACAGGAACTGGAAACACCATATATTTT. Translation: CASTSTGTGNTIYF.

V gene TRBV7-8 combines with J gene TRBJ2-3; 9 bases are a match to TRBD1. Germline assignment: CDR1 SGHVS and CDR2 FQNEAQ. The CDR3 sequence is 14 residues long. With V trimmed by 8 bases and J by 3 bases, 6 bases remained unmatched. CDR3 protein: CASLWTGVTDTQYF. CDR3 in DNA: TGTGCCAGCTTATGGACAGGGGTTACAGATACGCAGTATTTT.

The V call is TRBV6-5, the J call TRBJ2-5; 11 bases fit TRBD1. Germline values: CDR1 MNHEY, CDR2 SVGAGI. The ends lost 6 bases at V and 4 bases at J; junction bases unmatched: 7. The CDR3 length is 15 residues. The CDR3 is CASSQGQGVRETQYF. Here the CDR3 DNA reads TGTGCCAGCAGCCAGGGACAGGGGGTCAGAGAGACCCAGTACTTC.

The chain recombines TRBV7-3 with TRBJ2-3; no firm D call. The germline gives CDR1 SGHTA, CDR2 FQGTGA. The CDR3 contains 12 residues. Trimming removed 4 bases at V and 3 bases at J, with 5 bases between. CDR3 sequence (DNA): TGTGCCAGCAGCTCGCTAACAGATACGCAGTATTTT. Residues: CASSSLTDTQYF.

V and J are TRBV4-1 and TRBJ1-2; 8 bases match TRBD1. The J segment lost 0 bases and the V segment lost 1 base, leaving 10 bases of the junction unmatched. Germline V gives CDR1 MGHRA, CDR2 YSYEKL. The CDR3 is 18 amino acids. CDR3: CASSQGTGTRFTNYGYTF. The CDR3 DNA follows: TGCGCCAGCAGCCAAGGGACAGGGACCCGCTTTACTAACTATGGCTACACCTTC.